This TCR beta chain was recovered during a study of blood T cells in healthy people across ages. Study information: About one barcoded beta molecule per two T cells came from capture by template switching.

Regarding this clonotype: Its antigen is unknown.

Broader study findings: TCR beta diversity was tightly associated with the proportion of naive T cells.

V was cut by 0 bases and J by 4 bases, with 18 bases left in between. Per the germline V gene, CDR1 is DFQATT and CDR2 is SNEGSKA (reference sequence). The CDR3 has 16 amino acids. Primed by a sample-barcoded 5' primer and a J-beta primer mix, a second PCR proceeded for roughly 6 to 12 cycles. Template switching added a 12-random-nucleotide identifier to every cDNA molecule. From the 5' RACE reads, TCRdb called clonotypes with MiXCR, one entry per CDR3 protein. The data show approximately 1,700,000 distinct CDR3 sequences, about 39% seen once. The sample comprised blood. This chain connects TRBV20-1 to TRBJ1-2; possible D gene TRBD1, 5 bases. The receptor was isolated from a human donor in good health. The CDR3 DNA reads TGCAGTGCTAGAGACAGGGCTGGTACAGAGACCTATGGCTACACCTTC. This translates into CSARDRAGTETYGYTF.